One and the same sample provided the 31 T cell receptor beta chains below, sequenced in a study of beta chain features in type 1 diabetes. Broader study findings: Shortening of TCRB CDR3s, moderate but significant, appeared in all four CD4+ subsets of Type 1 diabetes patients.

Every isolated RNA sample was fully reverse transcribed, so sequencing captured expressed TCRB transcripts. The data were produced by immunoSEQ multiplex PCR, yet TCRdb's version contains in-frame clones alone and is incomplete. The sample includes about 70,000 clones, more than 45% of them seen just once. The antigens these receptors bind are not known. The sequenced sample consisted of central memory CD4+ T cells from blood. These receptors originate from a man under 40 with type 1 diabetes.

A few counts support this clone. This sequence joins TRBV5-6 and TRBJ1-1; no clear D. Trimming took 3 bases from V and 8 from J, leaving 14 bases between them. This CDR3 has 13 amino acids. CDR1 SGHDT and CDR2 YYEEEE come from the germline V gene. The CDR3 sequence: CASSSGARSEAFF. The CDR3, as DNA: TGTGCCAGCAGCTCTGGAGCCAGATCCGAAGCTTTCTTT.

Here the CDR3 reads CAISDPTYNEQFF. The CDR3 nucleotides are TGTGCCATCAGTGACCCTACCTACAATGAGCAGTTCTTC. V usage is TRBV10-3 and J usage is TRBJ2-1, with D unclear. Germline V lookup: CDR1 ENHRY, CDR2 SYGVKD. The CDR3 consists of 13 residues. The V and J ends lost 3 bases and 2 bases respectively, with 5 bases between them.

The chain uses TRBV9 and TRBJ1-2, with D uncertain. The CDR3 is 15 amino acids. Deletions cut 1 base from V and 12 bases from J, with 22 bases between. Per germline, CDR1 SGDLS and CDR2 YYNGEE. CDR3 sequence (DNA): TGTGCCAGCAGCGTATCATCTGAGGGAGGGCTTGTCAACACCTTC. Its translation: CASSVSSEGGLVNTF.

This clone has just a few counts. The CDR3 is CASSPGRGASTEAFF. The CDR3 DNA follows: TGTGCCAGCTCACCAGGGAGGGGCGCGAGCACTGAAGCTTTCTTT. The chain combines TRBV18 with TRBJ1-1, with TRBD1 as a possible D gene (5 bases). The V gene's germline CDR1 is KGHSH and CDR2 LQKENI. The CDR3 sequence is 15 residues long. Trimming left V 2 bases short and J 4 bases short, with 14 bases between.

The rearrangement links TRBV10-1 to TRBJ2-7; TRBD1 matches at 12 bases. V dropped 2 bases and J dropped 6; count of bases not matched to a gene: 11. Germline CDR1 WNHNN, CDR2 SYGVQD (reference sequence). The CDR3 is 17 residues long. The CDR3 bases are TGCGCCAGCAGTGAGGACCGGGACAGGGGGCCCTTTCTCGAGCAGTACTTC. Protein product: CASSEDRDRGPFLEQYF.

The rearrangement uses TRBV6-1 and TRBJ2-3; D remains unclear. Trimming removed 7 bases at V and 0 bases at J, with 5 bases between. CDR3 length: 12 residues. Germline V gene data show CDR1 as MNHNS and CDR2 as SASEGT. The CDR3 bases are TGTGCCAGCACTAGGAGCACAGATACGCAGTATTTT. This gives the protein CASTRSTDTQYF.

This clone was counted a few times. This chain uses TRBV29-1 with TRBJ1-1; perhaps TRBD1 as D (5 bases). Germline CDR1 is SQVTM and CDR2 is ANQGSEA. Trimming took 7 bases from V and 2 from J, leaving 11 bases between them. The CDR3 totals 12 residues. CDR3 in amino acids: CSGRGLNTEAFF. The CDR3 bases are TGCAGCGGCCGGGGACTTAACACTGAAGCTTTCTTT.

The genes are TRBV6-5 and TRBJ2-3; D is possibly TRBD1 (6 bases). CDR1 is MNHEY and CDR2 is SVGAGI in the germline V gene. The V end lost 6 bases, the J end lost 3 bases, and 16 bases lay between the germline ends. This CDR3 contains 15 residues. The CDR3 here is CASSKHREGTDTQYF. In DNA, the CDR3 is TGTGCCAGCAGCAAACACAGGGAAGGGACAGATACGCAGTATTTT.

The chain is built from TRBV5-4 and TRBJ2-1, with 7 bases aligning to TRBD2. CDR1 is SGHNT and CDR2 is YYREEE in the germline V gene (reference sequence). This CDR3 is built from 14 residues. With V trimmed by 4 bases and J by 8 bases, 9 bases remained unmatched. DNA of the CDR3: TGTGCCAGCAGCCCGGGTGCGGGGGAGGATGAGCAGTTCTTC. Its translation: CASSPGAGEDEQFF. The full variable domain, with the rest looked up from reference TRBV5-4 and TRBJ2-1, is ETGVTQSPTHLIKTRGQQVTLRCSSQSGHNTVSWYQQALGQGPQFIFQYYREEENGRGNFPPRFSGLQFPNYSSELNVNALELDDSALYLCASSPGAGEDEQFFGPGTRLTVL.

This clone has a handful of counts. This chain uses TRBV2 with TRBJ2-5, with TRBD1 identical over 8 bases. V was pared by 7 bases and J by 3 bases, with 10 bases of the junction left unmatched. This CDR3 is built from 15 residues. Germline V lookup: CDR1 SNHLY, CDR2 FYNNEI. The chain's CDR3 is CASIPDRDSEETQYF. The CDR3 DNA follows: TGTGCCAGCATCCCGGACAGGGACTCTGAAGAGACCCAGTACTTC. The whole variable domain, remainder taken from reference TRBV2 and TRBJ2-5, is EPEVTQTPSHQVTQMGQEVILRCVPISNHLYFYWYRQILGQKVEFLVSFYNNEISEKSEIFDDQFSVERPDGSNFTLKIRSTKLEDSAMYFCASIPDRDSEETQYFGPGTRLLVL.

The CDR3 spells CASSGSDQPQHF. The CDR3 nucleotides read TGTGCCAGCAGTGGTTCGGATCAGCCCCAGCATTTT. The V and J genes are TRBV6-1 and TRBJ1-5; D ambiguous. This CDR3 comprises 12 residues. Germline values: CDR1 MNHNS, CDR2 SASEGT. Trimming took 4 bases from V and 5 from J, leaving 6 bases between them.

The chain recombines TRBV28 with TRBJ2-5, with 8 bases aligning to TRBD1. CDR1 is MDHEN and CDR2 is SYDVKM in the germline V gene. V shed 8 bases, J shed 5 bases, and the junction held 7 bases outside the gene matches. The CDR3 has 13 amino acids. The CDR3 here is CASHQGAGETQYF. In nucleotides, the CDR3 is TGTGCCAGCCACCAGGGGGCCGGGGAGACCCAGTACTTC.

This chain uses TRBV6-5 with TRBJ2-1, with TRBD1 matching 8 bases. V was pared by 0 bases and J by 9 bases, with 10 bases of the junction left unmatched. Germline V lookup: CDR1 MNHEY, CDR2 SVGAGI. The CDR3 is 16 amino acids. The CDR3 DNA follows: TGTGCCAGCAGTTACTCGGCACGGGACAGGCAATTTGAGCAGTTCTTC. It codes for CASSYSARDRQFEQFF.

In its sample, this clone was seen a few times. This rearrangement joins TRBV7-2 to TRBJ2-5; 9 bases line up with TRBD1. The germline V gene encodes CDR1 SGHTA and CDR2 FQGNSA. This CDR3 is built from 13 residues. Trimming removed 5 bases from V and 9 bases from J; junction bases left unmatched: 7. CDR3 in amino acids: CASSAGQGLAQYF. As DNA, the CDR3 is TGTGCCAGCAGCGCGGGACAGGGTCTGGCCCAGTACTTC.

CDR3 DNA sequence: TGTGCCAGCAGCTTAGGGCAGGGAGTTAGCGGCGGGGAGCTGTTTTTT. Its protein product is CASSLGQGVSGGELFF. This rearrangement joins TRBV7-2 to TRBJ2-2; maybe TRBD2 (6 bases). Per germline, CDR1 SGHTA and CDR2 FQGNSA. This CDR3 region has 16 residues. Trimming took off 1 base at V and 7 bases at J, with 16 bases between the two ends. Together with reference TRBV7-2 and TRBJ2-2, the CDR3 gives the full variable domain: GAGVSQSPSNKVTEKGKDVELRCDPISGHTALYWYRQSLGQGLEFLIYFQGNSAPDKSGLPSDRFSAERTGGSVSTLTIQRTQQEDSAVYLCASSLGQGVSGGELFFGEGSRLTVL.

The chain joins TRBV2 to TRBJ1-2, with unresolved D. The CDR3 consists of 13 residues. The germline gives CDR1 SNHLY, CDR2 FYNNEI. V lost 2 bases, J lost 4 bases, and 8 bases lay in between. CDR3 coding DNA: TGTGCCAGCAGTGAAACCGGGTTCTATGGCTACACCTTC. Protein: CASSETGFYGYTF.

The chain couples TRBV4-2 to TRBJ2-7, with 8 bases identical to TRBD2. This CDR3 region has 17 residues. Germline V lookup: CDR1 LGHNA, CDR2 YNFKEQ. V lost 0 bases, J lost 0 bases, and 7 bases stayed unmatched. The CDR3: CASSQEWASGYSYEQYF. The CDR3 region has the DNA TGTGCCAGCAGCCAAGAGTGGGCTAGCGGGTACTCCTACGAGCAGTACTTC.

The chain has TRBV5-1 and TRBJ2-1; 7 bases align to TRBD1. Trimming at V came to 3 bases and at J to 4 bases, leaving 7 bases not matched to a gene. The germline V gene encodes CDR1 SGHRS and CDR2 YFSETQ. The CDR3 is 15 amino acids. The CDR3 DNA sequence: TGCGCCAGCAGCTCGGGACAGTCTGGATACAATGAGCAGTTCTTC. Translating it yields CASSSGQSGYNEQFF.

There are a few counts of this clone. V is TRBV29-1 and J is TRBJ2-7, with a possible D match to TRBD2 (5 bases). The germline V and J ends were trimmed by 4 bases and 6 bases, with 13 bases remaining between them. Looked up from germline, CDR1 is SQVTM and CDR2 is ANQGSEA. The CDR3 runs 12 residues. The CDR3: CSVAIPSFEQYF. The CDR3 nucleotides read TGCAGCGTTGCCATCCCTAGCTTCGAGCAGTACTTC.

The chain is built from TRBV2 and TRBJ1-4; unclear D gene. The V gene lost 7 bases and the J gene lost 7 bases, with 7 bases spanning the gap. This CDR3 spans 11 amino acids. Germline V lookup: CDR1 SNHLY, CDR2 FYNNEI. CDR3 DNA sequence: TGTGCCAGCATGTTTAGTGAAAAACTGTTTTTT. It specifies CASMFSEKLFF. Full variable domain (missing parts from reference TRBV2 and TRBJ1-4): EPEVTQTPSHQVTQMGQEVILRCVPISNHLYFYWYRQILGQKVEFLVSFYNNEISEKSEIFDDQFSVERPDGSNFTLKIRSTKLEDSAMYFCASMFSEKLFFGSGTQLSVL.

The rearrangement links TRBV18 to TRBJ1-1; 9 nucleotides align to TRBD1. The germline CDR1 and CDR2 sequences are KGHSH and LQKENI. J gave up 7 bases and V 4 bases, and 4 bases lay outside the gene matches. The CDR3 spans 13 residues. The CDR3 loop is CASSRTGEIEAFF. CDR3 bases: TGTGCCAGCTCACGGACAGGGGAGATTGAAGCTTTCTTT.

V gene TRBV6-5 combines with J gene TRBJ1-1, with a tentative D call TRBD1 (6 bases). The CDR3 contains 15 residues. Germline V gene lookup returns CDR1 MNHEY and CDR2 SVGAGI. Trimming removed 0 bases at V and 3 bases at J, with 11 bases between. The CDR3 protein is CASSYSQGMYTEAFF. In DNA, the CDR3 is TGTGCCAGCAGTTACTCCCAGGGGATGTACACTGAAGCTTTCTTT.

Only one count was recorded for this clone. The J gene is TRBJ2-5, the V gene TRBV11-2; D gene unclear. Per germline, CDR1 SGHAT and CDR2 FQNNGV. CDR3 length equals 15 residues. V lost 5 bases and J lost 5, with 18 bases in between. CDR3: CASSPAARPTETQYF. The DNA of the CDR3 is TGTGCCAGCAGCCCTGCGGCACGACCCACGGAGACCCAGTACTTC.

The genes are TRBV7-6 and TRBJ1-4; D perhaps matches TRBD1 (6 bases). The length of the CDR3 is 19 residues. CDR1 is SGHVS, CDR2 FNYEAQ, per germline. The V and J ends lost 5 bases and 4 bases respectively, with 26 bases between them. This CDR3 is CASSPASPLIRGYNEKLFF. In DNA form, the CDR3 reads TGTGCCAGCAGCCCAGCAAGCCCCCTTATCAGGGGATATAATGAAAAACTGTTTTTT.

The J gene is TRBJ2-1, the V gene TRBV6-1; 14 bases are a match to TRBD2. CDR3 length: 15 residues. V dropped 6 bases and J dropped 9; count of bases not matched to a gene: 7. CDR1 and CDR2 from the germline V gene are MNHNS and SASEGT. In nucleotides, the CDR3 is TGTGCCAGCAGGGGACTAGCGGGAGCCCTCGGTGAGCAGTTCTTC. It is translated as CASRGLAGALGEQFF.

This clone was detected only once. V is TRBV18 and J is TRBJ2-7, with D maybe TRBD1 (6 bases). Germline CDR1 is KGHSH and CDR2 is LQKENI. This CDR3 contains 13 residues. The V end lost 9 bases, the J end lost 3 bases, and 15 bases lay between the germline ends. In nucleotides, the CDR3 is TGTGCCAGGCTACACAGGGATCGCTACGAGCAGTACTTC. Protein product: CARLHRDRYEQYF.

This clone was seen a few times. The chain has TRBV6-1 and TRBJ1-1; D perhaps matches TRBD1 (5 bases). The CDR3 contains 13 residues. Germline CDR1 and CDR2: MNHNS and SASEGT. V lost 2 bases, J lost 7 bases, and 11 bases lay in between. CDR3 bases: TGTGCCAGCAGTGAAACGGCAGGACATGAAGCTTTCTTT. It is translated as CASSETAGHEAFF.

This clone was recorded a few times. CDR3 bases: TGTGCCAGCATAGAGACAGAGGACACTGAAGCTTTCTTT. Its protein is CASIETEDTEAFF. The J gene is TRBJ1-1, the V gene TRBV2; a possible D gene is TRBD1 (5 bases). Germline CDR1 and CDR2: SNHLY and FYNNEI. With 7 bases removed from V and 3 bases from J, the gap between germline ends came to 12 bases. This CDR3 spans 13 amino acids.

The CDR3 sequence is CAWSGWDISDEQYF. The CDR3 DNA sequence: TGTGCCTGGAGTGGGTGGGACATTTCGGACGAGCAGTACTTC. This rearrangement joins TRBV30 to TRBJ2-7; a possible D gene is TRBD1 (6 bases). Per germline, CDR1 GTSNPN and CDR2 SVGIG (reference sequence). This CDR3 has 14 amino acids. V gave up 1 base and J gave up 5 bases, with 15 bases separating them. The whole variable domain, remainder taken from reference TRBV30 and TRBJ2-7, is SQTIHQWPATLVQPVGSPLSLECTVEGTSNPNLYWYRQAAGRGLQLLFYSVGIGQISSEVPQNLSASRPQDRQFILSSKKLLLSDSGFYLCAWSGWDISDEQYFGPGTRLTVT.

This clone turned up a few times. This chain uses TRBV2 with TRBJ2-7, with D possibly TRBD1 on 6 matching bases. This CDR3 has 13 amino acids. CDR1 is SNHLY, CDR2 FYNNEI, per germline. Trimming removed 3 bases from V and 3 bases from J, with 9 bases in between. CDR3 in DNA: TGTGCCAGCAGTGATTCGGACAGCTACGAGCAGTACTTC. It specifies CASSDSDSYEQYF. The full variable domain, rest sourced from reference TRBV2 and TRBJ2-7, is EPEVTQTPSHQVTQMGQEVILRCVPISNHLYFYWYRQILGQKVEFLVSFYNNEISEKSEIFDDQFSVERPDGSNFTLKIRSTKLEDSAMYFCASSDSDSYEQYFGPGTRLTVT.

In nucleotides, the CDR3 is TGTGCCAGCAGGACGGGACAGGGTCCCTACGAGCAGTACTTC. Amino acid sequence: CASRTGQGPYEQYF. This chain connects TRBV6-6 to TRBJ2-7, with 9 bases aligning to TRBD1. The germline CDR1 and CDR2 sequences are MNHNY and SVGAGI (reference sequence). The J segment lost 2 bases and the V segment lost 6 bases, leaving 5 bases of the junction unmatched. The CDR3 extends over 14 amino acids.